Included here is one T cell receptor beta chain sequence, with context. The antigen remains unidentified. Scientists made TCR beta libraries using quantitative 5'-RACE with molecular barcodes. MiXCR, run by TCRdb on the 5' RACE reads, gives a single entry per CDR3 protein. Counted here are about 260,000 distinct CDR3 sequences, roughly 20% occurring once; the ten biggest clones make up 7.8%. The data belong to a study of CD8 T cells in ankylosing spondylitis. CDR3 length equals 18 residues. CDR1 MGHRA and CDR2 YSYEKL come from the germline V gene. Losses at the gene ends were 2 bases for V and 0 bases for J; bases not matched to a gene: 10. Study-level points and caveats: A number of the motif variants had already been described in reactive arthritis synovial fluid and blood.

The genes are TRBV4-1 and TRBJ2-1; TRBD2 matches 7 bases. The specimen sequenced was blood, either unsorted or a sorted T cell fraction (not recorded which). The origin of this receptor is a male donor with ankylosing spondylitis or in good health (not recorded which). CDR3 protein: CASSQREGSPSSYNEQFF. The DNA for the CDR3 is TGCGCCAGCAGCCAAAGGGAGGGGTCTCCAAGCTCCTACAATGAGCAGTTCTTC.